This T cell receptor (beta chain) was profiled in a study of cytomegalovirus exposure and HLA in healthy donors. The study's findings and limits: Of the V segments, some could not be distinguished, including TRBV6-2 and TRBV6-3, and were excluded. Sequencing probably produced one cluster of sequence variants that were highly shared.

In the PCR, 60 Vbeta and 13 Jbeta primers were used. Data came from immunoSEQ multiplex PCR; TCRdb stores just in-frame clones and leaves some out. The table has 80,000 or so clones, 55% to 75% seen once; the top ten hold around 5.8%. With respect to this clone: Its antigen is undetermined.

The CDR3 has 15 amino acids. CDR1 is LGHNA, CDR2 YNFKEQ, per germline. V was clipped by 4 bases and J by 3 bases, with 15 bases between them. This receptor was identified in a man aged 30-40 years in good health and CMV-seropositive. Source material: PBMCs. The chain is built from TRBV4-2 and TRBJ1-2, with D perhaps matching TRBD1 (5 bases). The CDR3 sequence is CASSLNRGHHYGYTF. CDR3 sequence (DNA): TGTGCCAGCAGCCTAAACCGCGGACACCACTATGGCTACACCTTC.